This T cell receptor (beta chain) was identified in a study of T cell repertoires in cytomegalovirus infection. Study information: In public TCR beta signatures, there were indications of both CMV infection and matching HLA type.

TCRdb analysed the reads with MiXCR anew, one entry per CDR3 protein. The sample has some 200,000 distinct CDR3 sequences, 9.5% seen once. CDR1 and CDR2 from the germline V gene are SGHTA and FQGTGA. This CDR3 has 19 amino acids. V was pared by 2 bases and J by 1 base, with 11 bases of the junction left unmatched. Study-level findings and limits: HLA-C-restricted CMV-specific TCR beta clonotypes were dominant in the ex vivo response.

This clonotype has at least ten counts. What it binds is unknown. The source is a human donor in good health (CMV status not recorded). Some clones in this sample may be carry-over from other donors' samples. This chain joins TRBV7-3 and TRBJ2-2; 9 bases are shared with TRBD1. The sequencing input was PBMCs. CDR3 sequence (DNA): TGTGCCAGCAGCTTAGGGGTCATGGGGACAGGGAAGAACACCGGGGAGCTGTTTTTT. The encoded protein is CASSLGVMGTGKNTGELFF.